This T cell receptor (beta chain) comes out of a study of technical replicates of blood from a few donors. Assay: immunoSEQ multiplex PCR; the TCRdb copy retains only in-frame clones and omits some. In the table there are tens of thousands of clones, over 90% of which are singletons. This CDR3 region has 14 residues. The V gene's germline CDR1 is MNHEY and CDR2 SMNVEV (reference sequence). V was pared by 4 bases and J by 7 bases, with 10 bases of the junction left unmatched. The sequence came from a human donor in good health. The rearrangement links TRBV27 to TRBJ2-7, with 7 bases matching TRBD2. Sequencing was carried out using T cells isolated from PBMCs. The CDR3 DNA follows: TGTGCCAGCAGTTACGCGGGAGCGTCACGTGAGCAGTACTTC. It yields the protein CASSYAGASREQYF.